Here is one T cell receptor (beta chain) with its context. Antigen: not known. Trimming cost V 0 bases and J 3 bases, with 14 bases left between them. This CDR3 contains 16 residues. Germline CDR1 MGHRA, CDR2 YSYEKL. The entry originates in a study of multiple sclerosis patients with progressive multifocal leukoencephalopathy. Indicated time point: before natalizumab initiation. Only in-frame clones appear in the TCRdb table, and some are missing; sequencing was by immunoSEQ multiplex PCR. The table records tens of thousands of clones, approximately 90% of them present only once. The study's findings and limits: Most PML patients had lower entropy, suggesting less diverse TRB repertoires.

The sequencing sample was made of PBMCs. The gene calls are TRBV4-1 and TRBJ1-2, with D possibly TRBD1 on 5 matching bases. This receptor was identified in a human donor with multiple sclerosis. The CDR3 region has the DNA TGCGCCAGCAGCCAAGATCGGGACGGCACATACTATGGCTACACCTTC. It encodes CASSQDRDGTYYGYTF.